Listed here are 5 T cell receptor beta chains from one sample, sequenced in a study of neurological immune-mediated disorders. A single record per CDR3 protein comes from TCRdb applying MiXCR to the 5' RACE reads. Of about 84,000 distinct CDR3 sequences in the sample, about 4.3% were seen once. As for time point: longitudinal time-point 3. Sequencing was performed on PBMCs. The receptors come from a woman aged 55-69 years with multiple sclerosis.

This clonotype was found many times. The rearrangement links TRBV9 to TRBJ1-1; the D gene is possibly TRBD1 (5 bases). The V end was cut by 0 bases, the J end by 0 bases, with 12 bases between. This CDR3 is 16 amino acids long. Germline CDR1 SGDLS, CDR2 YYNGEE. CDR3 loop: CASSVVSWGVNTEAFF. DNA for the CDR3: TGTGCCAGCAGCGTAGTTAGTTGGGGCGTGAACACTGAAGCTTTCTTT.

This clonotype was seen only a few times. The chain employs TRBV18 and TRBJ2-5; D remains unclear. Germline CDR1 and CDR2: KGHSH and LQKENI. The CDR3 covers 13 residues. The germline V and J ends were trimmed by 2 bases and 1 base, with 5 bases remaining between them. CDR3 in DNA: TGTGCCAGCTCACCATCCCTCCAAGAGACCCAGTACTTC. Its protein is CASSPSLQETQYF.

This clonotype was counted ten times or more. The chain links TRBV14 to TRBJ2-2, with 7 bases that match TRBD1. The trim removed 0 bases at V and 4 bases at J, leaving 2 bases unmatched. The germline gives CDR1 SGHDN, CDR2 FVKESK. This CDR3 has 15 amino acids. This CDR3 is CASSQDYRGTGELFF. For the CDR3, the DNA is TGTGCCAGCAGCCAAGACTACAGGGGCACCGGGGAGCTGTTTTTT.

In this sample, this clonotype turned up many times. The chain joins TRBV7-8 to TRBJ1-5, with a weak D call TRBD1 (5 bases). Germline V CDR1 and CDR2: SGHVS, FQNEAQ. Trimming cost V 5 bases and J 6 bases, with 20 bases left between them. The length of the CDR3 is 16 residues. The CDR3: CASSQGWAGTVQPQHF. The CDR3 bases are TGTGCCAGCAGCCAAGGGTGGGCAGGGACGGTTCAGCCCCAGCATTTT.

In this sample, this clonotype turned up many times. The chain joins TRBV5-1 to TRBJ1-1; the D gene is possibly TRBD1 (6 bases). Trimming took off 5 bases at V and 0 bases at J, with 14 bases between the two ends. CDR1 SGHRS and CDR2 YFSETQ come from the germline V gene. The CDR3 consists of 15 residues. The CDR3 protein is CASRRDTGLNTEAFF. The CDR3 DNA follows: TGCGCCAGCAGGCGGGACACAGGGTTGAACACTGAAGCTTTCTTT.